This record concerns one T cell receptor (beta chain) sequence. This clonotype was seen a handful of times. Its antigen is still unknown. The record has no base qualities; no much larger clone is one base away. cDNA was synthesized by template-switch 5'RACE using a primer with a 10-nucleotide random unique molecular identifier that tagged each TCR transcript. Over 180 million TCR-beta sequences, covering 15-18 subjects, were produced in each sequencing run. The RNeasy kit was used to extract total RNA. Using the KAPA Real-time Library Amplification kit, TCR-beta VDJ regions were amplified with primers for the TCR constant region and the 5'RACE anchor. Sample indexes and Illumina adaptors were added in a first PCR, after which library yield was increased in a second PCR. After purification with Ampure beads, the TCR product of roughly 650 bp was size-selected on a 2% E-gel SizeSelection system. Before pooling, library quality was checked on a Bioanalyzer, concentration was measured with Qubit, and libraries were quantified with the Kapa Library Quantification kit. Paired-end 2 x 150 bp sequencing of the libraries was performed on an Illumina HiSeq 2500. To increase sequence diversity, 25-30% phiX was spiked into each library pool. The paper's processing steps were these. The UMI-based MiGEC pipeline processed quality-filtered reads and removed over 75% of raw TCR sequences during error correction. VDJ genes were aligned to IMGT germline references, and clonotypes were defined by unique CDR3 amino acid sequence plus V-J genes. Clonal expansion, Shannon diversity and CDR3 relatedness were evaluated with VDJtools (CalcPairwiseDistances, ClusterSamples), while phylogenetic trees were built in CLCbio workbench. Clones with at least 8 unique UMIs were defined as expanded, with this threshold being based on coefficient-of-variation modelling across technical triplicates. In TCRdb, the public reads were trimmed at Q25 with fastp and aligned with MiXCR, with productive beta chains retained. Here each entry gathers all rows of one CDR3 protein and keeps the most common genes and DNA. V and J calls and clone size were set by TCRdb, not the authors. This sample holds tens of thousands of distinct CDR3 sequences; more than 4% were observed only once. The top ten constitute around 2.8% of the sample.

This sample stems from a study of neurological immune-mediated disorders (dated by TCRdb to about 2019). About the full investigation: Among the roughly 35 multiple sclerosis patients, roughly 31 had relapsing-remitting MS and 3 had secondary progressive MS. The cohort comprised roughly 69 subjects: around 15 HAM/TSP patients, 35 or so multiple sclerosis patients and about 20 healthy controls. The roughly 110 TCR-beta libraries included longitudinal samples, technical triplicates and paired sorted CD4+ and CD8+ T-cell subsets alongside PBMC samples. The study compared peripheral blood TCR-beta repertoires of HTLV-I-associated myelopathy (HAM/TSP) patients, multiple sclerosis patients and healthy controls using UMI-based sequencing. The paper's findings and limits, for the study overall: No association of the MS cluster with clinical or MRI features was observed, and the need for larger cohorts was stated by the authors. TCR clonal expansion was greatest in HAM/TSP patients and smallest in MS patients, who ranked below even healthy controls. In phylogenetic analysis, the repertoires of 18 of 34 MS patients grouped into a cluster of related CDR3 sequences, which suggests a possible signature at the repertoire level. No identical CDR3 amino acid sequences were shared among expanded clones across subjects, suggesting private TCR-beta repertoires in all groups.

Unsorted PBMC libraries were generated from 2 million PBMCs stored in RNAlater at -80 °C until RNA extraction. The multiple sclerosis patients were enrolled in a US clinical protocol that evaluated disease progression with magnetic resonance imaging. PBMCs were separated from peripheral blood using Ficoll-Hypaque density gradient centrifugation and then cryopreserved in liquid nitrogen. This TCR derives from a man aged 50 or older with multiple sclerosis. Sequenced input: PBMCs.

The CDR3 sequence is CASSLVEGARDTQYF. The sequence in DNA is TGTGCCAGCAGCTTAGTGGAGGGGGCCAGGGATACGCAGTATTTT. The rearrangement combines TRBV11-2 with TRBJ2-3; the D gene is perhaps TRBD1, on 7 matching bases. Reading the germline V gene gives CDR1 SGHAT and CDR2 FQNNGV. The V and J ends are trimmed by 1 base and 6 bases, leaving 14 bases between them. The cysteine opens and the phenylalanine closes a CDR3 of 15 amino acids. Of all the DNA, just the CDR3 is kept, 45 bases in frame from base 1.